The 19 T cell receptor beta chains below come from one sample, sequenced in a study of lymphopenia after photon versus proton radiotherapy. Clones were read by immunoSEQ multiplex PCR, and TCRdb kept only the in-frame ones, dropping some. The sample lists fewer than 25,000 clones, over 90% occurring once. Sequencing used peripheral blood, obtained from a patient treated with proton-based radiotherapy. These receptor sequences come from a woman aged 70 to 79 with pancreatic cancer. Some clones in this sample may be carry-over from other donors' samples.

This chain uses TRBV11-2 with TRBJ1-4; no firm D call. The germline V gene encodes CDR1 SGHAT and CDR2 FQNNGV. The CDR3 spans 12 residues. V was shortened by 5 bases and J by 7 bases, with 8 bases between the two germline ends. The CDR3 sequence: CASSPFREKLFF. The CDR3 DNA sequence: TGTGCCAGCAGCCCATTTCGTGAAAAACTGTTTTTT.

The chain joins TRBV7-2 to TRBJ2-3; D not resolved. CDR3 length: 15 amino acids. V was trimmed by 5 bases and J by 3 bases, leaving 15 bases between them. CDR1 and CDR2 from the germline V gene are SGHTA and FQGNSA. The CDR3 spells CASSPRKSITDTQYF. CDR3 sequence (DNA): TGTGCCAGCAGCCCCCGGAAGAGTATAACAGATACGCAGTATTTT.

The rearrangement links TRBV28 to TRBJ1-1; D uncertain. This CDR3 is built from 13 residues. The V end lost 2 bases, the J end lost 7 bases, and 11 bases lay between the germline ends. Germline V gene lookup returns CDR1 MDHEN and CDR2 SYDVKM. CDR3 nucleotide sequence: TGTGCCAGCAGTTTAGTAGGGATCGGTGAAGCTTTCTTT. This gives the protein CASSLVGIGEAFF.

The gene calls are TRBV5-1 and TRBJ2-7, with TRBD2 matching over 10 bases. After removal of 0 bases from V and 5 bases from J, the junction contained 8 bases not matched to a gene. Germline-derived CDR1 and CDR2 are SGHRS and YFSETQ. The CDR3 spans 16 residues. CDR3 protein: CASSLGVLAGEDEQYF. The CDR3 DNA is TGCGCCAGCAGCTTGGGGGTTCTAGCGGGAGAGGACGAGCAGTACTTC.

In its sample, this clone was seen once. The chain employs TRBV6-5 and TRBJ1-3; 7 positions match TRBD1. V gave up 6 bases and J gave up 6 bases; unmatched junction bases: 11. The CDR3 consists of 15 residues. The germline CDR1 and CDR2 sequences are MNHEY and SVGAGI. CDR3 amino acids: CASSLRTGVENTIYF. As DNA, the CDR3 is TGTGCCAGCAGCCTGCGTACAGGGGTAGAAAACACCATATATTTT.

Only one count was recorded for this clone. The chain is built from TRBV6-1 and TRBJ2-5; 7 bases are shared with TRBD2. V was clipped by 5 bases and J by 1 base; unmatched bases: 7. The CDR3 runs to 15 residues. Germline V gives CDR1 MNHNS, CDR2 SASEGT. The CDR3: CASSPRSGTQETQYF. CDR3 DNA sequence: TGTGCCAGCAGTCCCAGGAGCGGGACCCAAGAGACCCAGTACTTC.

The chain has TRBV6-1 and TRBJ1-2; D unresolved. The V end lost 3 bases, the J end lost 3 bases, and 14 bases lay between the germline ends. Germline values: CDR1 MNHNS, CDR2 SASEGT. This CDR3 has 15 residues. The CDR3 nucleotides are TGTGCCAGCAGTGATTTGGGCAGGCGGGACTATGGCTACACCTTC. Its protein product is CASSDLGRRDYGYTF.

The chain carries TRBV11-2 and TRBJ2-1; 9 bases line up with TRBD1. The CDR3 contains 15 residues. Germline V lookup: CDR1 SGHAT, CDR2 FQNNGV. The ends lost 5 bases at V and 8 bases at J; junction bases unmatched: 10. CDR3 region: CASSIPGQGSHEQFF. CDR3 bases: TGTGCCAGCAGCATTCCGGGACAGGGTTCCCATGAGCAGTTCTTC.

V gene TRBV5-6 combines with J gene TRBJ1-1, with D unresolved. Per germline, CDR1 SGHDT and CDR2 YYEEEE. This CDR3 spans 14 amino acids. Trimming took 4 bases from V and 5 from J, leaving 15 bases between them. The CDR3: CASSVTTSRTEAFF. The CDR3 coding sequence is TGTGCCAGCAGCGTCACCACTTCGAGAACTGAAGCTTTCTTT. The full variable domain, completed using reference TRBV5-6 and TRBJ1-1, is DAGVTQSPTHLIKTRGQQVTLRCSPKSGHDTVSWYQQALGQGPQFIFQYYEEEERQRGNFPDRFSGHQFPNYSSELNVNALLLGDSALYLCASSVTTSRTEAFFGQGTRLTVV.

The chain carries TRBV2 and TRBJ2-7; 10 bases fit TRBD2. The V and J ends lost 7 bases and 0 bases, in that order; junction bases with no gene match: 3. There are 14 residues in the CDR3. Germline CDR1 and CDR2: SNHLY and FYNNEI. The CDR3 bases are TGTGCCAGCACACTAGCGGGGCTCTCCTACGAGCAGTACTTC. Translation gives CASTLAGLSYEQYF.

CDR3 sequence (DNA): TGTGCCAGCAGCTATTCCGACAGGAGCTCCTACAATGAGCAGTTCTTC. Translating gives CASSYSDRSSYNEQFF. V usage is TRBV11-2 and J usage is TRBJ2-1; weak D call: TRBD1 (6 bases). V lost 4 bases to trimming and J lost 0 bases, with 13 bases between them. This CDR3 spans 16 amino acids. The germline CDR1 and CDR2 sequences are SGHAT and FQNNGV.

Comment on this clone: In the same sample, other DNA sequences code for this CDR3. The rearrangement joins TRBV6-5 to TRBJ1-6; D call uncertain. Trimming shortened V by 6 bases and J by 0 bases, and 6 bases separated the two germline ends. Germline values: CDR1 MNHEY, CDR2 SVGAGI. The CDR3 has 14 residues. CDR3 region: CASSPSSYNSPLHF. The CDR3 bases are TGTGCCAGCAGCCCGAGCTCCTATAATTCACCCCTCCACTTT.

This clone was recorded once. Here the CDR3 reads CASSQDGLASYNEQFF. CDR3 DNA: TGCGCCAGCAGCCAAGATGGACTCGCTTCCTACAATGAGCAGTTCTTC. This chain links TRBV4-1 with TRBJ2-1; possibly TRBD2 for D (5 bases). This CDR3 has 16 amino acids. Trimming stripped 0 bases from V and 1 base from J, with 10 bases between. Germline V gives CDR1 MGHRA, CDR2 YSYEKL.

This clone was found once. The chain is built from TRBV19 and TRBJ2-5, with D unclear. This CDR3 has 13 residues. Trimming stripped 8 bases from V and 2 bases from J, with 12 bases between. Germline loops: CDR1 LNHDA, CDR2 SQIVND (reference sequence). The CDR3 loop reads CASSSGRQETQYF. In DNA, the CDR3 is TGTGCCAGTTCTTCCGGCCGACAAGAGACCCAGTACTTC.

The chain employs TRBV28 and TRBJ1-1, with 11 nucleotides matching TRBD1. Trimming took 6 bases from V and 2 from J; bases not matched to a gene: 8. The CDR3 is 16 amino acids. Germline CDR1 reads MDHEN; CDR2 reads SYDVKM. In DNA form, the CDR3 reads TGTGCCAGCAGACGGACAGGGGGCCTTGTTAACACTGAAGCTTTCTTT. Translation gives CASRRTGGLVNTEAFF.

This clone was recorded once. The CDR3 DNA is TGTGCCAGTGCCCGGGAGTTCTCCTACAATGAGCAGTTCTTC. Translated, it gives CASAREFSYNEQFF. This chain uses TRBV19 with TRBJ2-1; the D gene is possibly TRBD2 (6 bases). Germline values: CDR1 LNHDA, CDR2 SQIVND (reference sequence). V was clipped by 8 bases and J by 0 bases, with 11 bases between them. The CDR3 sequence is 14 residues long.

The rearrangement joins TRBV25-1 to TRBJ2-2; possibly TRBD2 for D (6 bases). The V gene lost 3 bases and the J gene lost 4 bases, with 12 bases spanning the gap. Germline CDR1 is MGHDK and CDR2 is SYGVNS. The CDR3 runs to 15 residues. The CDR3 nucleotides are TGTGCCAGCAGTGATACAAGGGGAGGCACCGGGGAGCTGTTTTTT. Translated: CASSDTRGGTGELFF.

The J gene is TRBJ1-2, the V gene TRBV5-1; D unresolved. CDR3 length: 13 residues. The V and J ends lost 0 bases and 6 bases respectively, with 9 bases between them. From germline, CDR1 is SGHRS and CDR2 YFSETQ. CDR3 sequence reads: CASSLDSLDGYTF. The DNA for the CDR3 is TGCGCCAGCAGCTTGGATAGCCTAGATGGCTACACCTTC.

The CDR3 bases are TGTGCCTCTAAAAAGGGACAGGGCCTATCTGGAAACACCATATATTTT. Its protein is CASKKGQGLSGNTIYF. This chain uses TRBV10-3 with TRBJ1-3; TRBD1 agrees at 9 bases. V dropped 11 bases and J dropped 1; count of bases not matched to a gene: 12. The CDR3 consists of 16 residues. The germline gives CDR1 ENHRY, CDR2 SYGVKD.